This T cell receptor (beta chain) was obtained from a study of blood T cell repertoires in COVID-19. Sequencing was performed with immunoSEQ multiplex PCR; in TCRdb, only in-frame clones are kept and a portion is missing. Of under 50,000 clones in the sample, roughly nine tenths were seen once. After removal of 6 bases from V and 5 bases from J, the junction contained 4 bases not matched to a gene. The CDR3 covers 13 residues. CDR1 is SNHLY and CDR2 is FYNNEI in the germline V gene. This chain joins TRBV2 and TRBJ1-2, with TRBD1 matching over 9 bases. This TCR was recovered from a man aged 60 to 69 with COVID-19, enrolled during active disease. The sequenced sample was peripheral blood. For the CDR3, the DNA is TGTGCCAGCAGAAAACAGGGGGCTTATGGCTACACCTTC. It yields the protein CASRKQGAYGYTF.